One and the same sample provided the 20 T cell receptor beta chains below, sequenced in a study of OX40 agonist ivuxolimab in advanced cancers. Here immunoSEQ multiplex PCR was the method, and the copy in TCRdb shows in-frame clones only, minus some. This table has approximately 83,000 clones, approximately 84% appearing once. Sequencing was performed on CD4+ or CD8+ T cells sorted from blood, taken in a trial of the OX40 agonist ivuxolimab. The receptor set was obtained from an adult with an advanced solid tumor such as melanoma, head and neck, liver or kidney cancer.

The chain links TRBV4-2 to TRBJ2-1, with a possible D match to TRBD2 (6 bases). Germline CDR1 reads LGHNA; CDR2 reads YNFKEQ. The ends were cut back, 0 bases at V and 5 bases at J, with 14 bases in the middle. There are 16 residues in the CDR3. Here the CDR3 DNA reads TGTGCCAGCAGCCAAGATCGGCTAGCGTACAACAATGAGCAGTTCTTC. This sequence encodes CASSQDRLAYNNEQFF.

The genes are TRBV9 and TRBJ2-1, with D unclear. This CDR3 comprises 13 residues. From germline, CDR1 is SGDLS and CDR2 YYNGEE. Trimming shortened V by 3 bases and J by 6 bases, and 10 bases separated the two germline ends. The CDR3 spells CASSAPPSNEQFF. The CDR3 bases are TGTGCCAGCAGCGCACCCCCGAGCAATGAGCAGTTCTTC.

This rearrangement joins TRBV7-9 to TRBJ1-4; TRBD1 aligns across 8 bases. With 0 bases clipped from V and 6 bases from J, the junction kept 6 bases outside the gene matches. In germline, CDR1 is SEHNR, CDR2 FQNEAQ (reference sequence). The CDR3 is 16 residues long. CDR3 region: CASSLARDRGYEKLFF. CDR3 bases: TGTGCCAGCAGCTTAGCACGAGACAGGGGTTATGAAAAACTGTTTTTT.

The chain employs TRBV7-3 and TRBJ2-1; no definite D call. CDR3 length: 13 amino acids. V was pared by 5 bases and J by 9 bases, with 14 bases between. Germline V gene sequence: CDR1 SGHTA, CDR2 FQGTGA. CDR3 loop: CASSPRSAGEQFF. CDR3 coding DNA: TGTGCCAGCAGCCCAAGATCCGCTGGTGAGCAGTTCTTC.

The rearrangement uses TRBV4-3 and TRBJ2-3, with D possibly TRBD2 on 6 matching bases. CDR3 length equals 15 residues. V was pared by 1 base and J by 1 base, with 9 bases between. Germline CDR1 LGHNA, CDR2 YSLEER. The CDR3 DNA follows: TGCGCCAGCAGCCAAGGCGGGATACGCACAGATACGCAGTATTTT. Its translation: CASSQGGIRTDTQYF.

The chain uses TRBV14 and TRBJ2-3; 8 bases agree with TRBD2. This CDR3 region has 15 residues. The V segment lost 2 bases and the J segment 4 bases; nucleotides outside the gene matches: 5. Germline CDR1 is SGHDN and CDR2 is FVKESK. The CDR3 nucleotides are TGTGCCAGCAGCCAACTCCTCGGGGGGGCAGATACGCAGTATTTT. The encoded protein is CASSQLLGGADTQYF.

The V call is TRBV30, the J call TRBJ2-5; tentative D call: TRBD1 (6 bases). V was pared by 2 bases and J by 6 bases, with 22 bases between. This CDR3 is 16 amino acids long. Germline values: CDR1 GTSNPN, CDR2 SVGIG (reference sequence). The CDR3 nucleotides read TGTGCCTGGAGTTCCCGTGGGACAAATTTCGGGAAGACCCAGTACTTC. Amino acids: CAWSSRGTNFGKTQYF.

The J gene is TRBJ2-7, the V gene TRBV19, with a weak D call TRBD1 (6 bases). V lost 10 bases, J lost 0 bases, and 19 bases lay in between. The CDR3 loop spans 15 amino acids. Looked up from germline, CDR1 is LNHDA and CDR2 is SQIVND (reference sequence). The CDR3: CATRSQGRSSYEQYF. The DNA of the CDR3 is TGTGCCACAAGGTCACAGGGCCGGAGCTCCTACGAGCAGTACTTC.

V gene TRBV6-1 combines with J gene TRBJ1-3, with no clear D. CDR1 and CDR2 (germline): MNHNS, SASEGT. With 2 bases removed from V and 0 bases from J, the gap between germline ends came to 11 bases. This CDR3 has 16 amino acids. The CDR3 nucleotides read TGTGCCAGCAGTGAATACCCAGCAGGCTCTGGAAACACCATATATTTT. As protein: CASSEYPAGSGNTIYF.

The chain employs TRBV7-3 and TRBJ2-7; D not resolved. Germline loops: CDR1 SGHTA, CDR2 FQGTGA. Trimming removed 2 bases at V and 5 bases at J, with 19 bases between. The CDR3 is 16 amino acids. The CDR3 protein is CASSLFGPGSFHEQYF. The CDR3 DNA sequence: TGTGCCAGCAGCTTATTCGGCCCAGGTTCTTTCCACGAGCAGTACTTC.

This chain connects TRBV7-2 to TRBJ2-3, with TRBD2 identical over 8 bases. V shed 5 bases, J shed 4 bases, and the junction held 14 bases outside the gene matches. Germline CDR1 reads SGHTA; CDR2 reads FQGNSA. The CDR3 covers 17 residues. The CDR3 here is CASSLRLAGIHADTQYF. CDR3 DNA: TGTGCCAGCAGCCTTCGCCTAGCGGGCATTCACGCAGATACGCAGTATTTT.

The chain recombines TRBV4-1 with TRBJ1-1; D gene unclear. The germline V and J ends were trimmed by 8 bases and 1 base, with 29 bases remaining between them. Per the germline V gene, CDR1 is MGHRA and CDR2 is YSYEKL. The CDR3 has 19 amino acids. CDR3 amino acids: CASPHMCFRASTGNTEAFF. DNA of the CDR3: TGCGCCAGCCCTCATATGTGCTTTCGGGCCTCAACGGGGAACACTGAAGCTTTCTTT.

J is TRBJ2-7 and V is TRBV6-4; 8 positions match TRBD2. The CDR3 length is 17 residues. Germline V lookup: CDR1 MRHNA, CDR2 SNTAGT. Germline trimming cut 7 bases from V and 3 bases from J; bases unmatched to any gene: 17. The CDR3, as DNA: TGTGCCAGCATGAGTAGGACTAGCAGGAGAGTGCTCTACGAGCAGTACTTC. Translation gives CASMSRTSRRVLYEQYF.

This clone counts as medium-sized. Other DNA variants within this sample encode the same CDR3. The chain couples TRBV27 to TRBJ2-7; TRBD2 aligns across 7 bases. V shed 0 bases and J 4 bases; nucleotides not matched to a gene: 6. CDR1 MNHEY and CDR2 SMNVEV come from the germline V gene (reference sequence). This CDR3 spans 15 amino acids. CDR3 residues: CASSLSGGGGYEQYF. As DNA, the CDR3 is TGTGCCAGCAGTTTATCGGGTGGGGGAGGGTACGAGCAGTACTTC.

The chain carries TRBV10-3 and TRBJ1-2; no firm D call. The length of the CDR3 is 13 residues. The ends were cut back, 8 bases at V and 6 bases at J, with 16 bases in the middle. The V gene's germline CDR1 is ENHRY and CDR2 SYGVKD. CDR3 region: CAIAQRVENGYTF. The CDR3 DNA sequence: TGTGCCATCGCCCAGCGAGTAGAAAATGGCTACACCTTC.

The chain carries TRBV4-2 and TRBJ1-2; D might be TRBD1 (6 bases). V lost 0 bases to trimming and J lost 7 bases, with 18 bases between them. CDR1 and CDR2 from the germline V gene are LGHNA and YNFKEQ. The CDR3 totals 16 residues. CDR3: CASSQDTIRQAGGYTF. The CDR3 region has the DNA TGTGCCAGCAGCCAAGACACTATAAGACAGGCTGGTGGCTACACCTTC.

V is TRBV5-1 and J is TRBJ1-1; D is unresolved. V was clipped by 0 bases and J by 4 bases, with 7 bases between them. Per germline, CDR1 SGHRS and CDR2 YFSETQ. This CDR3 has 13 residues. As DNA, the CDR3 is TGCGCCAGCAGCTTGGGGGTTGTCACTGAAGCTTTCTTT. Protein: CASSLGVVTEAFF.

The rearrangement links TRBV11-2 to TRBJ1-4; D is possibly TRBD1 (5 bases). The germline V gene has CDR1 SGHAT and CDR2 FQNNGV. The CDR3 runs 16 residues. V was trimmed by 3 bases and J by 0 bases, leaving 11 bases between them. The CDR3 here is CASSFRERATNEKLFF. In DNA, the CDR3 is TGTGCCAGCAGCTTCAGGGAACGCGCAACTAATGAAAAACTGTTTTTT.

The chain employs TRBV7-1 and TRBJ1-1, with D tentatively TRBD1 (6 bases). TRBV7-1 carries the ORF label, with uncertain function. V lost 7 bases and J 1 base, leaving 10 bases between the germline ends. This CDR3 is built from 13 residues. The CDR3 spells CASNRQENTEAFF. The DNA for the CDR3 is TGTGCCAGCAACCGACAGGAGAACACTGAAGCTTTCTTT.

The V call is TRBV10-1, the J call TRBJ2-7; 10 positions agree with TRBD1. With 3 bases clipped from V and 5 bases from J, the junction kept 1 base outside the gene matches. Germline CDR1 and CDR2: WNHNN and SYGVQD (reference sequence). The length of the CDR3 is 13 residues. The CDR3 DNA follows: TGCGCCAGCAGTGACGGACAGGGGGACGAGCAGTACTTC. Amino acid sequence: CASSDGQGDEQYF.